This TCR beta chain was sequenced for a study of T cells in Graves' hyperthyroidism and ophthalmopathy. Study background: The initial diagnosis was the point when peripheral blood was collected, ahead of any treatment. Overall study findings and caveats: A median around 5.9 months before onset, the model predicted ophthalmopathy.

Regions amplified from RNA transcripts were the TCR beta CDR3 regions. Using the HTBI primer set, a first-round RT-PCR was run on the TCR CDR3. Each CDR3 protein is one row after TCRdb ran MiXCR on the multiplex PCR reads. The data show 300,000 to 450,000 distinct CDR3 sequences, over 10% seen once. Per germline, CDR1 KGHDR and CDR2 SFDVKD. The CDR3 contains 19 residues. V trimming: 5 bases; J trimming: 4 bases; junction bases outside the gene matches: 15. Uncontrolled infection, other autoimmune disease, pregnancy or lactation barred patients from enrollment. Clinical symptoms, serum thyroxine, TRAb, thyroid ultrasound and orbital computed tomography established diagnosis. This clonotype has a handful of counts. The antigen is undetermined.

The TCR comes from a young woman with Graves' hyperthyroidism. The chain recombines TRBV24-1 with TRBJ2-3, with TRBD2 matching over 12 bases. Material for sequencing was blood. The CDR3 loop reads CATSGALAGGPGGPDTQYF. The CDR3 nucleotides read TGTGCCACCAGTGGTGCCCTAGCGGGGGGGCCAGGTGGGCCAGATACGCAGTATTTT.